This T cell receptor (beta chain) was obtained from a study of T cell responses to AZD1222 COVID-19 vaccine. General observations from the study: Recipients of AZD1222 seropositive at baseline numbered only 5 to 7.

Clones were read by immunoSEQ multiplex PCR, and TCRdb kept only the in-frame ones, dropping some. In the table there are fewer than 200,000 clones, about 91% of which are singletons. As to this clone: The antigen remains unidentified.

Pooled samples include second doses given at about 4 or 12 weeks. This CDR3 spans 13 amino acids. Germline V lookup: CDR1 SGHKS, CDR2 YYEKEE (reference sequence). The germline V and J ends were trimmed by 3 bases and 2 bases, with 8 bases remaining between them. The sample was peripheral blood, taken 28 days after the second AZD1222 dose. The TCR sequence derives from an adult who received the AZD1222 COVID-19 vaccine. The V call is TRBV5-5, the J call TRBJ2-5; maybe TRBD2 (6 bases). The DNA of the CDR3 is TGTGCCAGCAGCTCCGCGGGACAAGAGACCCAGTACTTC. Translation: CASSSAGQETQYF.